The present T cell receptor beta chain was sequenced within a study of cytomegalovirus exposure and HLA in healthy donors. The CDR3 length is 15 residues. J was trimmed by 7 bases and V by 0 bases; bases with no gene match: 8. Germline V CDR1 and CDR2: LGHNA, YNFKEQ. The PCR had 60 Vbeta and 13 Jbeta primers. Only in-frame clones appear in the TCRdb table, and some are missing; sequencing was by immunoSEQ multiplex PCR. The sample lists 100,000 or so clones, around 85% occurring once. The rearrangement links TRBV4-2 to TRBJ2-7, with 8 bases that match TRBD2. Sequenced: PBMCs. The sequence derives from a man aged 25 to 40 in good health and CMV-seronegative. The CDR3 loop is CASSQDSGGEREQYF. CDR3 in DNA: TGTGCCAGCAGCCAAGACTCGGGAGGGGAAAGGGAGCAGTACTTC.